The 11 T cell receptor beta chains below were found in one sample sequenced in a study of cytotoxic CD8 clonotypes in ibrutinib-treated CLL. Sequencing was performed with immunoSEQ multiplex PCR; in TCRdb, only in-frame clones are kept and a portion is missing. The table has more than 300,000 clones, 80% seen once. The sequencing here drew on PBMCs, taken before ibrutinib treatment. These receptors originate from a human donor with chronic lymphocytic leukemia.

The V and J genes are TRBV30 and TRBJ2-5; no reliable D call. Trimming shortened V by 3 bases and J by 5 bases, and 7 bases separated the two germline ends. Germline lookup yields CDR1 GTSNPN and CDR2 SVGIG (reference sequence). CDR3 length equals 11 residues. The CDR3 loop reads CAWSPGETQYF. Written as DNA, the CDR3 is TGTGCCTGGAGCCCCGGGGAGACCCAGTACTTC.

The table lists this clone with a few counts. The junction does not match germline at one end; this may be a read error. The chain joins TRBV7-7 to TRBJ2-1; the match to TRBD2 covers 10 bases. CDR1 and CDR2 from the germline V gene are SSHAT and FNYEAQ (reference sequence). The CDR3 has 14 residues. The CDR3 coding sequence is TGTGCTAGCAGCTTAGTAGCGGGAGGCGGGAAGCAGTTCTTC. Protein: CASSLVAGGGKQFF.

The chain couples TRBV7-3 to TRBJ2-1, with D tentatively TRBD2 (5 bases). V lost 6 bases, J lost 7 bases, and 10 bases lay in between. CDR1 and CDR2 (germline): SGHTA, FQGTGA. The CDR3 length is 12 residues. CDR3 nucleotides: TGTGCCAGCAGTTATAGCGCAAATGAGCAGTTCTTC. Translating it yields CASSYSANEQFF.

This chain connects TRBV6-1 to TRBJ1-2; tentative D call: TRBD1 (6 bases). Trimming cost V 2 bases and J 0 bases, with 10 bases left between them. This CDR3 spans 15 amino acids. CDR1 is MNHNS and CDR2 is SASEGT in the germline V gene. The CDR3 DNA reads as TGTGCCAGCAGTGAAATGGGACAACCTAACTATGGCTACACCTTC. Amino acids: CASSEMGQPNYGYTF.

The V and J genes are TRBV9 and TRBJ2-5; 9 positions match TRBD1. V shed 0 bases, J shed 5 bases, and the junction held 8 bases outside the gene matches. Germline CDR1 SGDLS, CDR2 YYNGEE. The CDR3 is 16 amino acids. The CDR3 loop is CASSVDPTGGKETQYF. The CDR3 coding sequence is TGTGCCAGCAGCGTAGACCCCACAGGGGGCAAGGAGACCCAGTACTTC.

The chain recombines TRBV10-3 with TRBJ1-4; the match to TRBD1 covers 8 bases. Germline V CDR1 and CDR2: ENHRY, SYGVKD. The CDR3 has 15 amino acids. V dropped 0 bases and J dropped 7; count of bases not matched to a gene: 4. CDR3 nucleotide sequence: TGTGCCATCAGTGAGTCAGCAGGGGGCGGTGAAAAACTGTTTTTT. The encoded protein is CAISESAGGGEKLFF.

The genes are TRBV30 and TRBJ2-7; D gene unclear. The V end was cut by 2 bases, the J end by 2 bases, with 4 bases between. In germline, CDR1 is GTSNPN, CDR2 SVGIG (reference sequence). The CDR3 has 11 amino acids. CDR3 region: CAWSRTYEQYF. DNA for the CDR3: TGTGCCTGGAGTAGAACCTACGAGCAGTACTTC.

J is TRBJ2-3 and V is TRBV7-2; 14 nucleotides match TRBD2. The CDR3 is 17 residues long. The germline CDR1 and CDR2 sequences are SGHTA and FQGNSA. After removal of 5 bases from V and 2 bases from J, the junction contained 6 bases not matched to a gene. In nucleotides, the CDR3 is TGTGCCAGCAGCCGCCGGACTAGCGGGAGGACCACAGATACGCAGTATTTT. Encoded protein: CASSRRTSGRTTDTQYF.

This clone was recorded only once. The chain has TRBV7-2 and TRBJ2-2, with 10 bases lining up with TRBD1. This CDR3 contains 19 residues. With V trimmed by 5 bases and J by 5 bases, 17 bases remained unmatched. Germline-derived CDR1 and CDR2 are SGHTA and FQGNSA. The CDR3 bases are TGTGCCAGCAGCAAACCGGGACAGGGGTCACCACCGGGGACCGGGGAGCTGTTTTTT. Encoded protein: CASSKPGQGSPPGTGELFF.

The rearrangement links TRBV5-4 to TRBJ1-2, with D unclear. Trimming removed 4 bases at V and 5 bases at J, with 12 bases between. CDR3 size: 13 residues. The germline gives CDR1 SGHNT, CDR2 YYREEE (reference sequence). The CDR3 DNA reads TGTGCCAGCAGCCAACCGGGCCCATATGGCTACACCTTC. Translated: CASSQPGPYGYTF.

The chain joins TRBV27 to TRBJ2-7, with TRBD2 matching 8 bases. The CDR3 spans 15 residues. J lost 3 bases, V lost 8 bases, and 12 bases had no gene match. Germline assignment: CDR1 MNHEY and CDR2 SMNVEV (reference sequence). This CDR3 is CASSPGGGKHYEQYF. The CDR3 region has the DNA TGTGCCAGCTCCCCCGGGGGGGGGAAGCACTACGAGCAGTACTTC.